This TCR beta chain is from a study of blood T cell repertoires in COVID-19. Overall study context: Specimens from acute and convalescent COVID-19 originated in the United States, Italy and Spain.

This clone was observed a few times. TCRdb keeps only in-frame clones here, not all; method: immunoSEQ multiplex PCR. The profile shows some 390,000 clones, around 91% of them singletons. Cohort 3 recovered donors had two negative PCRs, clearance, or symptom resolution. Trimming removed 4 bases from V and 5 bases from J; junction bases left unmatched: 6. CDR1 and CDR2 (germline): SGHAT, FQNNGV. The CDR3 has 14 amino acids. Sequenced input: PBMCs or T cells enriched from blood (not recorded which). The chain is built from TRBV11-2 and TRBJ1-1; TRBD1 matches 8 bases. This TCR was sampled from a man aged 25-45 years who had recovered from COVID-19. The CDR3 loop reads CASSSGQGWTEAFF. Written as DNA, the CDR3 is TGTGCCAGCAGCTCCGGACAGGGATGGACTGAAGCTTTCTTT.